These 20 T cell receptor beta chains came from one sample sequenced in a study of blood T cell repertoires in COVID-19. Data came from immunoSEQ multiplex PCR; TCRdb stores just in-frame clones and leaves some out. The data show 300,000 to 450,000 clones, around 90% seen once. What was sequenced was peripheral blood. Receptors were obtained from a woman under 40 with COVID-19, enrolled during active disease.

CDR3 bases: TGTGCCAGCAGCTTAGATACTAGCGGGGGGGCGGATACGCAGTATTTT. This codes for CASSLDTSGGADTQYF. The J gene is TRBJ2-3, the V gene TRBV7-2, with 13 bases aligning to TRBD2. Germline CDR1 is SGHTA and CDR2 is FQGNSA. V lost 1 base, J lost 6 bases, and 4 bases stayed unmatched. The CDR3 totals 16 residues.

V and J are TRBV7-9 and TRBJ2-3, with TRBD1 matching 8 bases. V shed 3 bases and J 6 bases; nucleotides not matched to a gene: 5. Looked up from germline, CDR1 is SEHNR and CDR2 is FQNEAQ (reference sequence). There are 14 residues in the CDR3. CDR3 bases: TGTGCCAGCAGCTTTGACAGGGGATCGGATACGCAGTATTTT. This translates into CASSFDRGSDTQYF.

This chain links TRBV7-2 with TRBJ2-1, with 9 bases lining up with TRBD1. CDR1 and CDR2 from the germline V gene are SGHTA and FQGNSA. The CDR3 sequence is 17 residues long. Losses at the gene ends were 5 bases for V and 8 bases for J; bases not matched to a gene: 16. The CDR3 coding sequence is TGTGCCAGCAGCCGTAGTCTTCCGGGACAGGGAAGGTATGAGCAGTTCTTC. Its translation is CASSRSLPGQGRYEQFF. The variable domain in full, with the rest retrieved from reference TRBV7-2 and TRBJ2-1, is GAGVSQSPSNKVTEKGKDVELRCDPISGHTALYWYRQSLGQGLEFLIYFQGNSAPDKSGLPSDRFSAERTGGSVSTLTIQRTQQEDSAVYLCASSRSLPGQGRYEQFFGPGTRLTVL.

The chain is built from TRBV9 and TRBJ2-2; tentative D call: TRBD2 (6 bases). Germline CDR1 reads SGDLS; CDR2 reads YYNGEE. The CDR3 has 13 amino acids. V was clipped by 9 bases and J by 7 bases, with 16 bases between them. The CDR3 nucleotides are TGTGCCACGGCCAACGGGGGTGGCGGGGAGCTGTTTTTT. Its translation is CATANGGGGELFF.

The chain links TRBV6-2 or TRBV6-3 to TRBJ1-2; D ambiguous. Trimming left V 5 bases short and J 6 bases short, with 16 bases between. Germline CDR1 MNHEY, CDR2 SVGEGT. The CDR3 sequence is 14 residues long. The CDR3 DNA reads TGTGCCAGCAGTCCAACCGGGGAGGCGGATGGCTACACCTTC. Encoded protein: CASSPTGEADGYTF.

Comment on this clone: The junction differs from germline at one of its ends, possibly a read error. CDR3 residues: CASSFGTGQLF. The CDR3 DNA follows: TGTGCCAGCAGCTTTGGTACGGGACAGCTTTTT. V usage is TRBV5-6 and J usage is TRBJ1-4; 7 bases match TRBD1. Germline values: CDR1 SGHDT, CDR2 YYEEEE. This CDR3 has 11 amino acids.

V and J are TRBV28 and TRBJ1-1; 7 nucleotides agree with TRBD1. CDR1 is MDHEN and CDR2 is SYDVKM in the germline V gene. CDR3 size: 13 residues. V dropped 8 bases and J dropped 6; count of bases not matched to a gene: 9. Here the CDR3 reads CASGPGQRSEAFF. CDR3 nucleotide sequence: TGTGCCAGCGGACCGGGACAGCGTTCTGAAGCTTTCTTT.

This clone has only one observation. V is TRBV10-1 and J is TRBJ2-1, with 9 nucleotides matching TRBD1. The length of the CDR3 is 14 residues. The germline V gene has CDR1 WNHNN and CDR2 SYGVQD (reference sequence). V was pared by 4 bases and J by 7 bases, with 5 bases of the junction left unmatched. The CDR3 DNA sequence: TGCGCCAGCAGTGGGGACAGGGAACAAAATGAGCAGTTCTTC. Its translation is CASSGDREQNEQFF.

This clone was detected only once. The chain has TRBV3-1 (or the pseudogene TRBV3-2) and TRBJ1-2; 7 bases fit TRBD1. CDR1 is LGHDT, CDR2 YNNKEL, per germline (reference sequence). V lost 4 bases to trimming and J lost 6 bases; unmatched junction nucleotides: 8. This CDR3 is built from 14 residues. The CDR3 DNA follows: TGTGCCAGCAGCCTCGGCCGCAGGGGGAATGGCTACACCTTC. It specifies CASSLGRRGNGYTF.

This chain joins TRBV24-1 and TRBJ2-2, with TRBD2 matching over 7 bases. J was trimmed by 0 bases and V by 3 bases; bases with no gene match: 6. Germline V gene sequence: CDR1 KGHDR, CDR2 SFDVKD. This CDR3 region has 17 residues. The CDR3 sequence is CATSDVTSTSNTGELFF. The DNA of the CDR3 is TGTGCCACCAGTGATGTGACTAGCACCTCGAACACCGGGGAGCTGTTTTTT.

The chain uses TRBV19 and TRBJ2-7; D gene ambiguous. This CDR3 spans 12 amino acids. V was cut by 3 bases and J by 4 bases, with 7 bases left in between. Germline CDR1 LNHDA, CDR2 SQIVND (reference sequence). DNA for the CDR3: TGTGCCAGTAGTATTCTCTGTTACGAGCAGTACGTC. Translating gives CASSILCYEQYV.

The V and J genes are TRBV19 and TRBJ2-1; perhaps TRBD2 as D (6 bases). CDR3 size: 16 residues. V was cut by 3 bases and J by 2 bases, with 14 bases left in between. CDR1 LNHDA and CDR2 SQIVND come from the germline V gene (reference sequence). As DNA, the CDR3 is TGTGCCAGTAGTATCTCGGGCGGGACCCCCTACAATGAGCAGTTCTTC. Its protein is CASSISGGTPYNEQFF.

On this clone itself: The same CDR3 also results from other DNA sequences found in this sample. This chain uses TRBV9 with TRBJ2-2; TRBD2 aligns across 7 bases. The CDR3 loop spans 14 amino acids. J gave up 6 bases and V 0 bases, and 2 bases lay outside the gene matches. Germline lookup yields CDR1 SGDLS and CDR2 YYNGEE. CDR3 nucleotides: TGTGCCAGCAGCGTAGCGGGAGGCCCCGGGGAGCTGTTTTTT. Its translation is CASSVAGGPGELFF.

This rearrangement joins TRBV4-2 to TRBJ2-1; 10 nucleotides line up with TRBD1. This CDR3 contains 15 residues. Germline-derived CDR1 and CDR2 are LGHNA and YNFKEQ. The J segment lost 5 bases and the V segment lost 4 bases, leaving 5 bases of the junction unmatched. CDR3 amino acids: CASSPDRGPHNEQFF. In DNA form, the CDR3 reads TGTGCCAGCAGCCCAGACAGGGGGCCCCACAATGAGCAGTTCTTC.

The chain is built from TRBV4-3 and TRBJ2-3; 8 bases are shared with TRBD2. Per the germline V gene, CDR1 is LGHNA and CDR2 is YSLEER. This CDR3 comprises 16 residues. V trimming: 0 bases; J trimming: 8 bases; junction bases outside the gene matches: 10. CDR3 nucleotide sequence: TGCGCCAGCAGCCAAGATACTTGGGCGGGGGGCAGTACGCAGTATTTT. Translated: CASSQDTWAGGSTQYF.

V is TRBV19 and J is TRBJ2-2, with D unclear. Germline assignment: CDR1 LNHDA and CDR2 SQIVND (reference sequence). Trimming left V 3 bases short and J 0 bases short, with 8 bases between. This CDR3 region has 15 residues. The CDR3 spells CASSIGLANTGELFF. The CDR3 region has the DNA TGTGCCAGTAGTATTGGGCTCGCGAACACCGGGGAGCTGTTTTTT.

This chain links TRBV19 with TRBJ1-1, with D maybe TRBD1 (6 bases). V shed 3 bases and J shed 0 bases, with 20 bases lying between them. The CDR3 is made up of 18 amino acids. CDR1 and CDR2 from the germline V gene are LNHDA and SQIVND (reference sequence). CDR3 amino acids: CASSMRYSGQGMNTEAFF. CDR3 coding DNA: TGTGCCAGTAGTATGCGGTATAGTGGCCAGGGGATGAACACTGAAGCTTTCTTT.

This sequence joins TRBV10-3 and TRBJ2-3; 8 nucleotides line up with TRBD2. Unmatched junction bases numbered 11, after V lost 10 bases and J lost 2 bases. The CDR3 has 15 residues. Germline V CDR1 and CDR2: ENHRY, SYGVKD. The CDR3 bases are TGTGCCACCGGCTTACGGGGGGGGGTCACAGATACGCAGTATTTT. Translated, it gives CATGLRGGVTDTQYF.

The genes are TRBV10-1 and TRBJ2-3; 10 nucleotides agree with TRBD2. The germline CDR1 and CDR2 sequences are WNHNN and SYGVQD (reference sequence). V trimming: 3 bases; J trimming: 6 bases; junction bases outside the gene matches: 6. This CDR3 spans 15 amino acids. The chain's CDR3 is CASSDFLSGRDTQYF. The CDR3 coding sequence is TGCGCCAGCAGTGACTTCCTTAGCGGGAGGGATACGCAGTATTTT.

This chain joins TRBV3-1 (or the pseudogene TRBV3-2) and TRBJ1-1; 7 bases map to TRBD1. Trimming removed 2 bases from V and 10 bases from J; junction bases left unmatched: 10. This CDR3 contains 14 residues. The germline CDR1 and CDR2 sequences are LGHDT and YNNKEL (reference sequence). CDR3 bases: TGTGCCAGCAGCCAACGGAATCAGGGGGAAGGAGCTTTCTTT. This codes for CASSQRNQGEGAFF.